A selection of T cell receptor beta chains follows, all from one sample in a study of blood T cell repertoires in COVID-19. The method was immunoSEQ multiplex PCR; TCRdb's version includes in-frame clones alone and lacks a portion of them. This table has 380,000 or so clones, 88% appearing once. Sequenced: PBMCs or T cells enriched from blood (not recorded which). The receptor source for this set is a woman in her 40s with acute COVID-19. Each CDR3 is given with its conserved first and last residue. A D gene is named only where the DNA matches it firmly. Clone size is stated in some rows and not others, as once, few, many or a class when expanded.

>TRBJ2-3|.|.|TRBV6-5
TGTGCCAGCACCCTTAATAGGGGCCGTACAGATACGCAGTATTTT
CASTLNRGRTDTQYF
>TRBJ2-7|.|TRBD1|TRBV5-1
TGCGCCAGCAGCTTGGTACAGGGGAGCTCCTACGAGCAGTACTTC
CASSLVQGSSYEQYF
>TRBJ1-2|.|TRBD1|TRBV7-8
TGTGCCAGCAGCTTAGTCTCGTCAGGGGGCGCGGGTGGCTACACCTTC
CASSLVSSGGAGGYTF
>TRBJ1-4|.|TRBD1|TRBV2
TGTGCCAGCAGTGTCGACAGGGGACTTAATGAAAAACTGTTTTTT
CASSVDRGLNEKLFF
>TRBJ1-1|.|TRBD1|TRBV5-1
TGCGCCAGCAGCTTACAGGGGGCGACTGAAGCTTTCTTT
CASSLQGATEAFF
>TRBJ1-6|.|.|TRBV7-6
TGTGCCAGCAGCTTAACTTACTATAATTCACCCCTCCACTTT
CASSLTYYNSPLHF
>TRBJ2-3|.|TRBD1|TRBV18
TGTGCCAGCTCACGACAGGGAGCAGATACGCAGTATTTT
CASSRQGADTQYF
>TRBJ1-5|.|TRBD1|TRBV19
TGTGCCAGTAGTCCCGGGACAGGGGCTGGCCAGCCCCAGCATTTT
CASSPGTGAGQPQHF
>TRBJ2-7|.|TRBD1|TRBV18
TGTGCCAGCTCACGCTATTCGGGACAGGGGGCGTTCGAGCAGTACTTC
CASSRYSGQGAFEQYF
>TRBJ2-3|.|TRBD2|TRBV30
TGTGCCTGGAGTCCCTCAGGAGGACCGGGGGGACCAGATACGCAGTATTTT
CAWSPSGGPGGPDTQYF
>TRBJ2-3|.|.|TRBV7-9
TGTGCCAGCAGCTTAGATCGGGGGATGGTGACAGATACGCAGTATTTT
CASSLDRGMVTDTQYF
>TRBJ1-2|.|.|TRBV7-9
TGTGCCAGCAGCTTAGTCCAGGGGAAAAACTATGGCTACACCTTC
CASSLVQGKNYGYTF
>TRBJ2-1|.|TRBD2|TRBV11-2
TGTGCCAGCAGCCTAACTAGCGGGGGTAGGAATGAGCAGTTCTTC
CASSLTSGGRNEQFF
>TRBJ1-2|.|TRBD1|TRBV2
TGTGCCAGCAGGGTCGGACAGGCCCCTAACTATGGCTACACCTTC
CASRVGQAPNYGYTF
>TRBJ1-1|.|.|TRBV25-1
TGTGCCAGCAAGGACAAGATGAACACTGAAGCTTTCTTT
CASKDKMNTEAFF
>TRBJ1-2|.|TRBD1|TRBV5-6
TGTGCCAGCCTTAGACAGGGGAGATATGGCTACACCTTC
CASLRQGRYGYTF
>TRBJ1-1|.|TRBD1|TRBV5-1
TGCGCCAGCAGCTCGATGACAGGGGTCACTGAAGCTTTCTTT
CASSSMTGVTEAFF
>TRBJ2-7|once|TRBD1|TRBV19
TGTGCCAGTATAGGGACAGCGAGCTACGAGCAGTACTTC
CASIGTASYEQYF
>TRBJ2-1|.|TRBD2|TRBV10-3
TGTGCCACCACCGGGACTAGCGGGGATGGGCACTTCTTC
CATTGTSGDGHFF
>TRBJ2-3|.|TRBD2|TRBV29-1
TGCAGCGTCTGGACTAGCGGAGATACGCAGTATTTT
CSVWTSGDTQYF
>TRBJ1-3|few|.|TRBV3-1/TRBV3-2
TGTGCCAGCAGTCCAGTTTTCTCTGGAAACACCATATATTTT
CASSPVFSGNTIYF
>TRBJ1-4|.|.|TRBV18
TGTGCCAGCTCACCCGGACTGAGTAATGAAAAACTGTTTTTT
CASSPGLSNEKLFF
>TRBJ2-5|.|TRBD2|TRBV11-3
TGTGCCAGCAGCCCCGGGATAGCGGGGGGGGCTGGCCAAGAGACCCAGTACTTC
CASSPGIAGGAGQETQYF
>TRBJ2-5|.|TRBD1|TRBV5-1
TGCGCCAGCAGCTTGGTGACAGGGGACCAAGAGACCCAGTACTTC
CASSLVTGDQETQYF
>TRBJ1-4|.|.|TRBV30
TGTGCCTGTCTTAACCGGGGGGAAAAACTGTTTTTT
CACLNRGEKLFF
>TRBJ1-6|.|TRBD1|TRBV5-6
TGTGCCAGCAGCTTGCTCCCAGGGGGCAATAATTCACCCCTCCACTTT
CASSLLPGGNNSPLHF
>TRBJ2-7|.|TRBD2|TRBV20-1
TGCAGAAAGACTAGCGGATGCGAGCAGTACTTC
CRKTSGCEQYF
>TRBJ1-5|.|TRBD1|TRBV7-9
TGTGCCAGCAGCTCCTCGGACAGGGGCACTGTTCAGCCCCAGCATTTT
CASSSSDRGTVQPQHF
>TRBJ2-1|.|TRBD1|TRBV5-5
TGTGCCAGCAGGGGTGGGACAGGTGATGGTGAGCAGTTCTTC
CASRGGTGDGEQFF